The 24 T cell receptor beta chains listed next were all sequenced from one sample in a study of T cell responses to AZD1222 COVID-19 vaccine (dated by TCRdb to about 2021). Library construction relied on the immunoSEQ multiplex PCR assay. Not all clones reach the TCRdb copy of this immuneACCESS table, which keeps in-frame sequences only. Checked studies attribute under half of the gap to unresolved V genes and leave the rest unexplained. The sample table shows about 150,000 clones, and about 85% are seen once. The top ten clonotypes cover 2.6% of the sample. Per the publication, the time point label means: baseline before first vaccination. Sequences were derived from peripheral blood, sampled on day 0 of AZD1222 vaccination. These receptors were collected from an adult in good health.

The chain links TRBV30 to TRBJ2-1; D is unclear. Germline V gene data show CDR1 as GTSNPN and CDR2 as SVGIG (reference sequence). The CDR3 runs 14 residues. The V end was cut by 2 bases, the J end by 4 bases, with 12 bases between. In DNA, the CDR3 is TGTGCCTGGAGTCTAAACAGTGTGTACAATGAGCAGTTCTTC. It encodes CAWSLNSVYNEQFF. Full variable domain (remainder filled in from reference TRBV30 and TRBJ2-1): SQTIHQWPATLVQPVGSPLSLECTVEGTSNPNLYWYRQAAGRGLQLLFYSVGIGQISSEVPQNLSASRPQDRQFILSSKKLLLSDSGFYLCAWSLNSVYNEQFFGPGTRLTVL.

About this clone: The germline gene is not matched at one end of the junction; a read error may be the cause. The sample has other DNA sequences that encode this CDR3 too. The V gene is TRBV10-2, the J gene TRBJ2-7; 7 bases are a match to TRBD1. CDR1 is WSHSY and CDR2 is SAAADI in the germline V gene. The CDR3 is 15 residues long. CDR3 nucleotides: TGCGCCAGCAGTAACCCCGGGACAGCCTCCTACGAGCAATACTTC. Encoded protein: CASSNPGTASYEQYF.

This clone was counted a single time. The CDR3 is CASRTSGGPYGYTF. Written as DNA, the CDR3 is TGTGCCAGCAGGACAAGTGGGGGACCCTATGGCTACACCTTC. The genes are TRBV6-5 and TRBJ1-2; a weak D match, TRBD1 (5 bases). CDR3 length: 14 amino acids. Trimming left V 6 bases short and J 4 bases short, with 15 bases between. Germline CDR1 and CDR2: MNHEY and SVGAGI.

This chain uses TRBV5-5 with TRBJ2-1; 14 bases are a match to TRBD2. CDR3 length equals 14 residues. Germline trimming cut 6 bases from V and 6 bases from J; bases unmatched to any gene: 2. The germline V gene has CDR1 SGHKS and CDR2 YYEKEE (reference sequence). The CDR3, as DNA: TGTGCCAGCAAGGGGACTAGCGGGAGCAATGAGCAGTTCTTC. Protein: CASKGTSGSNEQFF. Full variable domain (rest looked up from reference TRBV5-5 and TRBJ2-1): DAGVTQSPTHLIKTRGQQVTLRCSPISGHKSVSWYQQVLGQGPQFIFQYYEKEERGRGNFPDRFSARQFPNYSSELNVNALLLGDSALYLCASKGTSGSNEQFFGPGTRLTVL.

This chain uses TRBV5-1 with TRBJ2-7; 9 bases map to TRBD1. V was pared by 5 bases and J by 5 bases, with 5 bases of the junction left unmatched. The CDR3 spans 13 residues. Germline CDR1 is SGHRS and CDR2 is YFSETQ. The DNA for the CDR3 is TGCGCCAGCAGTCTAGACAGGGGGAACGAGCAGTACTTC. It yields the protein CASSLDRGNEQYF.

The chain links TRBV7-2 to TRBJ2-1; 14 nucleotides agree with TRBD2. CDR1 SGHTA and CDR2 FQGNSA come from the germline V gene. There are 16 residues in the CDR3. With 3 bases clipped from V and 6 bases from J, the junction kept 4 bases outside the gene matches. For the CDR3, the DNA is TGTGCCAGCAGCTTGAGACTAGCGGGAGGGAGCAATGAGCAGTTCTTC. Its protein product is CASSLRLAGGSNEQFF.

The chain recombines TRBV3-1 (or the pseudogene TRBV3-2) with TRBJ1-4; the D gene is possibly TRBD1 (6 bases). The germline V and J ends were trimmed by 0 bases and 2 bases, with 13 bases remaining between them. The germline V gene encodes CDR1 LGHDT and CDR2 YNNKEL (reference sequence). The CDR3 is made up of 17 amino acids. The CDR3 region is CASSQEWGAGTNEKLFF. The DNA of the CDR3 is TGTGCCAGCAGCCAAGAGTGGGGGGCGGGCACTAATGAAAAACTGTTTTTT.

This chain joins TRBV27 and TRBJ2-4, with no clear D. Germline assignment: CDR1 MNHEY and CDR2 SMNVEV (reference sequence). The CDR3 extends over 14 amino acids. Trimming left V 5 bases short and J 0 bases short, with 8 bases between. For the CDR3, the DNA is TGTGCCAGCAGTGTCGGCGGAGCCAAAAACATTCAGTACTTC. Translated: CASSVGGAKNIQYF.

This chain's CDR3 is CASGLQGAPYEQYF. CDR3 DNA sequence: TGCGCCAGCGGACTACAGGGGGCCCCCTACGAGCAGTACTTC. The chain recombines TRBV5-1 with TRBJ2-7; 9 bases agree with TRBD1. Trimming removed 7 bases from V and 2 bases from J; junction bases left unmatched: 7. Germline CDR1 and CDR2: SGHRS and YFSETQ. The CDR3 length is 14 residues.

This clone was counted a few times. V and J are TRBV12-5 and TRBJ2-7; D perhaps matches TRBD2 (6 bases). The CDR3 covers 12 residues. Germline loops: CDR1 LGHNT, CDR2 FRNRAP. The V end was cut by 6 bases, the J end by 4 bases, with 10 bases between. The CDR3 region has the DNA TGTGCTAGTGGGTACGGGAGTTACGAGCAGTACTTC. It translates to CASGYGSYEQYF.

The rearrangement uses TRBV5-6 and TRBJ1-1; TRBD1 matches at 9 bases. The germline gives CDR1 SGHDT, CDR2 YYEEEE. V was clipped by 0 bases and J by 1 base; unmatched bases: 1. CDR3 length equals 15 residues. The DNA for the CDR3 is TGTGCCAGCAGCTTGGGGGACAGGGCGAACACTGAAGCTTTCTTT. It encodes CASSLGDRANTEAFF.

The J gene is TRBJ1-2, the V gene TRBV18; TRBD1 might be the D (6 bases). Germline loops: CDR1 KGHSH, CDR2 LQKENI. V gave up 1 base and J gave up 6 bases, with 24 bases separating them. This CDR3 comprises 18 residues. This CDR3 is CASSPLQGKGSAWDGYTF. The CDR3 DNA reads TGTGCCAGCTCACCACTGCAGGGGAAAGGCTCGGCGTGGGATGGCTACACCTTC.

This chain links TRBV25-1 with TRBJ1-2, with 9 bases aligning to TRBD1. V was clipped by 5 bases and J by 6 bases; unmatched bases: 7. Germline V gene lookup returns CDR1 MGHDK and CDR2 SYGVNS. This CDR3 is 14 amino acids long. The CDR3 nucleotides are TGTGCCAGCAGTCTTCCGGGACAGGGAGATGGCTACACCTTC. It translates to CASSLPGQGDGYTF.

The V call is TRBV28, the J call TRBJ1-1, with TRBD1 matching over 7 bases. The CDR3 has 14 amino acids. Germline trimming cut 6 bases from V and 0 bases from J; bases unmatched to any gene: 4. Germline V gene lookup returns CDR1 MDHEN and CDR2 SYDVKM. The CDR3 reads CASRLGQVNTEAFF. In nucleotides, the CDR3 is TGTGCCAGCAGACTAGGACAGGTGAACACTGAAGCTTTCTTT.

The rearrangement links TRBV6-1 to TRBJ1-2; D is unresolved. The V gene's germline CDR1 is MNHNS and CDR2 SASEGT. The germline V and J ends were trimmed by 1 base and 1 base, with 13 bases remaining between them. This CDR3 is built from 16 residues. The DNA of the CDR3 is TGTGCCAGCAGTGAAGAGGCCCACCTTCTTAACTATGGCTACACCTTC. Amino acids: CASSEEAHLLNYGYTF.

The J gene is TRBJ1-1, the V gene TRBV12-3 or TRBV12-4; a weak D match, TRBD1 (6 bases). V dropped 6 bases and J dropped 8 bases, with 10 bases sitting between them. This CDR3 is 11 amino acids long. CDR3 DNA sequence: TGTGCCAGCAGGGGGGGGACAGAAGCTTTCTTT. Its protein product is CASRGGTEAFF.

The chain joins TRBV30 to TRBJ2-7; the match to TRBD2 covers 13 bases. CDR3 length equals 16 residues. CDR1 GTSNPN and CDR2 SVGIG come from the germline V gene (reference sequence). The J segment lost 4 bases and the V segment lost 2 bases, leaving 8 bases of the junction unmatched. CDR3 region: CAWSPPGLAGLYEQYF. Here the CDR3 DNA reads TGTGCCTGGAGTCCCCCGGGACTAGCGGGATTGTACGAGCAGTACTTC.

The chain joins TRBV2 to TRBJ2-3, with TRBD1 matching over 7 bases. Trimming took 4 bases from V and 3 from J; bases not matched to a gene: 16. The CDR3 has 18 amino acids. Germline V lookup: CDR1 SNHLY, CDR2 FYNNEI. CDR3 DNA sequence: TGTGCCAGCAGTGGAGATTATTACAGGGGCCAGGGGACAGATACGCAGTATTTT. It translates to CASSGDYYRGQGTDTQYF. Complete variable domain (other parts from reference TRBV2 and TRBJ2-3): EPEVTQTPSHQVTQMGQEVILRCVPISNHLYFYWYRQILGQKVEFLVSFYNNEISEKSEIFDDQFSVERPDGSNFTLKIRSTKLEDSAMYFCASSGDYYRGQGTDTQYFGPGTRLTVL.

This chain links TRBV12-3 or TRBV12-4 with TRBJ2-7; D uncertain. Deletions cut 2 bases from V and 7 bases from J, with 9 bases between. This CDR3 comprises 12 residues. The CDR3, as DNA: TGTGCCAGCAGTTTACGAGTCTGGGAGCAGTACTTC. Amino acids: CASSLRVWEQYF.

This rearrangement joins TRBV6-5 to TRBJ2-5; weak D call: TRBD1 (5 bases). Germline CDR1 reads MNHEY; CDR2 reads SVGAGI. This CDR3 spans 12 amino acids. V gave up 2 bases and J gave up 10 bases, with 11 bases separating them. CDR3 residues: CASSYNQGFQYF. The CDR3 DNA reads TGTGCCAGCAGTTACAATCAGGGTTTCCAGTACTTC.

The chain carries TRBV7-6 and TRBJ1-4, with TRBD1 matching 10 bases. Trimming removed 4 bases from V and 3 bases from J; junction bases left unmatched: 5. Germline V CDR1 and CDR2: SGHVS, FNYEAQ. This CDR3 is 16 amino acids long. CDR3: CASSSGTGVANEKLFF. The DNA for the CDR3 is TGTGCCAGCAGCTCCGGGACAGGGGTAGCTAATGAAAAACTGTTTTTT.

The rearrangement joins TRBV4-1 to TRBJ1-3; D ambiguous. The germline V gene encodes CDR1 MGHRA and CDR2 YSYEKL. The CDR3 totals 15 residues. With 0 bases removed from V and 4 bases from J, the gap between germline ends came to 10 bases. The CDR3 protein is CASSQDLNSGNTIYF. DNA of the CDR3: TGCGCCAGCAGCCAAGATCTCAACTCCGGAAACACCATATATTTT.

The chain couples TRBV5-4 to TRBJ2-2; 7 nucleotides agree with TRBD1. Germline loops: CDR1 SGHNT, CDR2 YYREEE (reference sequence). This CDR3 is built from 14 residues. J lost 6 bases, V lost 1 base, and 3 bases had no gene match. Here the CDR3 reads CASSLPDRAGELFF. Here the CDR3 DNA reads TGTGCCAGCAGCTTGCCCGACAGGGCCGGGGAGCTGTTTTTT. Full variable domain (outside the CDR3, taken from reference TRBV5-4 and TRBJ2-2): ETGVTQSPTHLIKTRGQQVTLRCSSQSGHNTVSWYQQALGQGPQFIFQYYREEENGRGNFPPRFSGLQFPNYSSELNVNALELDDSALYLCASSLPDRAGELFFGEGSRLTVL.

The chain carries TRBV4-2 and TRBJ2-7, with TRBD2 matching 14 bases. CDR3 length: 16 amino acids. The J segment lost 2 bases and the V segment lost 4 bases, leaving 4 bases of the junction unmatched. Germline CDR1 reads LGHNA; CDR2 reads YNFKEQ. CDR3 DNA sequence: TGTGCCAGCAGCCTCGGGACTAGCGGGAGAACCTACGAGCAGTACTTC. Its protein is CASSLGTSGRTYEQYF.